These T cell receptor beta chains were read from a single sample in a study of cytomegalovirus exposure and HLA in healthy donors. The table came from immunoSEQ multiplex PCR; TCRdb's copy has only in-frame clones and leaves some out. The sample lists about 130,000 clones, 79% occurring once. Sequenced material: PBMCs. These receptors came from a man between 18 and 29 years old in good health and CMV-seronegative. The CDR3 runs from the conserved cysteine through the conserved F or W. A D gene is named only where the DNA matches it firmly. Some rows mark clone size as missing; the rest say once, few, many or name a class of expanded clone.

D gene: .; J gene: TRBJ1-2; V gene: TRBV7-8; clone size: .; CDR3 protein: CASSLGSTGTRGGYTF; CDR3 DNA: TGTGCCAGCAGCTTAGGGAGCACCGGGACCAGGGGCGGCTACACCTTC
D gene: .; J gene: TRBJ2-7; V gene: TRBV6-5; clone size: .; CDR3 protein: CASSYQSGGLEEQYF; CDR3 DNA: TGTGCCAGCAGTTACCAGTCAGGGGGGTTGGAAGAGCAGTACTTC
D gene: .; J gene: TRBJ1-2; V gene: TRBV28; clone size: .; CDR3 protein: CASSLQLGRNTF; CDR3 DNA: TGTGCCAGCAGTTTACAGTTAGGGAGGAACACCTTC
D gene: .; J gene: TRBJ1-6; V gene: TRBV27; clone size: .; CDR3 protein: CASSFSPRTGFNSPLHF; CDR3 DNA: TGTGCCAGCAGTTTCTCCCCAAGGACGGGATTTAATTCACCCCTCCACTTT
D gene: .; J gene: TRBJ1-2; V gene: TRBV29-1; clone size: once; CDR3 protein: CSVDRELTGESNYGYTF; CDR3 DNA: TGCAGCGTTGATCGAGAATTAACAGGCGAGTCAAACTATGGCTACACCTTC
D gene: .; J gene: TRBJ1-1; V gene: TRBV30; clone size: .; CDR3 protein: CAWSGAQGWVNTEAFF; CDR3 DNA: TGTGCCTGGAGTGGGGCTCAGGGGTGGGTTAACACTGAAGCTTTCTTT
D gene: .; J gene: TRBJ1-1; V gene: TRBV18; clone size: .; CDR3 protein: CASSPRIEDLGTEAFF; CDR3 DNA: TGTGCCAGCTCACCACGGATCGAGGATTTGGGCACTGAAGCTTTCTTT
D gene: TRBD2; J gene: TRBJ2-3; V gene: TRBV5-1; clone size: .; CDR3 protein: CASTEGAGGQSDTQYF; CDR3 DNA: TGCGCCAGCACCGAGGGAGCGGGAGGGCAGTCAGATACGCAGTATTTT
D gene: TRBD1; J gene: TRBJ1-5; V gene: TRBV4-2; clone size: .; CDR3 protein: CASSQVTGDGQPQHF; CDR3 DNA: TGTGCCAGCAGCCAAGTGACAGGGGACGGTCAGCCCCAGCATTTT
D gene: TRBD2; J gene: TRBJ2-1; V gene: TRBV7-3; clone size: once; CDR3 protein: CASSLARLAGDVFF; CDR3 DNA: TGTGCCAGCAGCTTAGCCCGACTAGCGGGAGACGTGTTCTTC
D gene: .; J gene: TRBJ2-7; V gene: TRBV7-2; clone size: .; CDR3 protein: CASSRQYEQYF; CDR3 DNA: TGTGCCAGCAGCCGACAGTACGAGCAGTACTTC